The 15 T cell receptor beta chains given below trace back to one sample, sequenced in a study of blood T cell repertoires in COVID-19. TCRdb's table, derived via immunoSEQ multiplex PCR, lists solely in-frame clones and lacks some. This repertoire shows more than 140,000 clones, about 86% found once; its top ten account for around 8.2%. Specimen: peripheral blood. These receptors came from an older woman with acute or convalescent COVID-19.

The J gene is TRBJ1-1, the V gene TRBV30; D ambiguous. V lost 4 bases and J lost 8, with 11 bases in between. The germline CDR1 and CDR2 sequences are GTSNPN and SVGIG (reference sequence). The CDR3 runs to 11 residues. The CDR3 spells CAWTGSGEAFF. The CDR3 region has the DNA TGTGCCTGGACTGGGTCGGGAGAAGCTTTCTTT.

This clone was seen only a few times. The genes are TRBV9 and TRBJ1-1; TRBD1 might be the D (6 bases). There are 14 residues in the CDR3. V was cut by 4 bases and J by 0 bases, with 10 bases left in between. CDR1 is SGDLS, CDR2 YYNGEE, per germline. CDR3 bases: TGTGCCAGCAGCTTTGGACAGATGAACACTGAAGCTTTCTTT. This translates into CASSFGQMNTEAFF.

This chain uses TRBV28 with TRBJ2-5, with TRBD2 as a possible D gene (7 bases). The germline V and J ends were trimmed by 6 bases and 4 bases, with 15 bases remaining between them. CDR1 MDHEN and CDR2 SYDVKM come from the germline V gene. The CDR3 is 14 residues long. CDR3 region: CASRRGGGGETQYF. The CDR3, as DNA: TGTGCCAGCAGAAGGGGAGGGGGAGGAGAGACCCAGTACTTC. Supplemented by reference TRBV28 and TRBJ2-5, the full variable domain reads DVKVTQSSRYLVKRTGEKVFLECVQDMDHENMFWYRQDPGLGLRLIYFSYDVKMKEKGDIPEGYSVSREKKERFSLILESASTNQTSMYLCASRRGGGGETQYFGPGTRLLVL.

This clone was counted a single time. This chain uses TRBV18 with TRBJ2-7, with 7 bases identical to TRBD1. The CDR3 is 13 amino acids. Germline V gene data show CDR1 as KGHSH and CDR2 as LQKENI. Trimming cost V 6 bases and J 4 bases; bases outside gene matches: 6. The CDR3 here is CASSPWDSYEQYF. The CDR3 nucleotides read TGTGCCAGCTCGCCATGGGACAGTTACGAGCAGTACTTC.

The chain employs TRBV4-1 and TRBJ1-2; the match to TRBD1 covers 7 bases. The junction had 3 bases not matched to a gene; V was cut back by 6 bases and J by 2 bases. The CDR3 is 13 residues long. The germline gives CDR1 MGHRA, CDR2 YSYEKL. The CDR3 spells CASSPGGNYGYTF. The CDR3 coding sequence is TGCGCCAGCAGTCCAGGGGGGAACTATGGCTACACCTTC.

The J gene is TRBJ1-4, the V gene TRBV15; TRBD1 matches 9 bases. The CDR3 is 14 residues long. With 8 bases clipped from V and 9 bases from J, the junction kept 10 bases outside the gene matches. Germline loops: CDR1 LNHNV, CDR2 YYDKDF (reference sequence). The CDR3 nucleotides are TGTGCCACCCGTCGGACAGGGGCGGCGAAAAAACTGTTTTTT. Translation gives CATRRTGAAKKLFF.

CDR3 loop: CASSYSGTSGGKPGDTQYF. The DNA for the CDR3 is TGTGCCAGCAGTTATTCGGGGACTAGCGGGGGTAAACCCGGAGATACGCAGTATTTT. V gene TRBV6-2 or TRBV6-3 combines with J gene TRBJ2-3; 14 nucleotides match TRBD2. The CDR3 has 19 amino acids. With V trimmed by 3 bases and J by 5 bases, 13 bases remained unmatched. Germline CDR1 is MNHEY and CDR2 is SVGEGT.

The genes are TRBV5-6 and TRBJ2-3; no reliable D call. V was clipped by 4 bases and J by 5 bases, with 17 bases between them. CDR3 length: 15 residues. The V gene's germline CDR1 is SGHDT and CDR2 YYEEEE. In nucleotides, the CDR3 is TGTGCCAGCAGCCCAATCTTAAACAGTGAAGATACGCAGTATTTT. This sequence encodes CASSPILNSEDTQYF.

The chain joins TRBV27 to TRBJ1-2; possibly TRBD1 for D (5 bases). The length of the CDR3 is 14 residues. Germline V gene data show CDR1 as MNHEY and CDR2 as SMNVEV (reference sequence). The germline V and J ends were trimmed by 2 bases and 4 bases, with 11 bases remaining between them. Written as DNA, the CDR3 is TGTGCCAGCAGTTTAGGCCAGGGCCTCTATGGCTACACCTTC. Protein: CASSLGQGLYGYTF.

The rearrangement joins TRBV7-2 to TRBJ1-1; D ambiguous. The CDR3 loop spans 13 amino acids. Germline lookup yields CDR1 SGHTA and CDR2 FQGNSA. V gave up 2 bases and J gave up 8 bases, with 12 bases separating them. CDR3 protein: CASSLYIEAEAFF. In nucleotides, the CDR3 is TGTGCCAGCAGCTTATACATCGAGGCAGAAGCTTTCTTT.

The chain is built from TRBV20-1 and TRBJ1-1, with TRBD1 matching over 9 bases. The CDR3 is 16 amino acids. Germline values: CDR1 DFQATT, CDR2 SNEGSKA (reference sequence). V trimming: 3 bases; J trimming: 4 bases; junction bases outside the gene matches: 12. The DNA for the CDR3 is TGCAGTGCTAGTGGCTCTGGACAGGGGTTCGGCACTGAAGCTTTCTTT. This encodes CSASGSGQGFGTEAFF.

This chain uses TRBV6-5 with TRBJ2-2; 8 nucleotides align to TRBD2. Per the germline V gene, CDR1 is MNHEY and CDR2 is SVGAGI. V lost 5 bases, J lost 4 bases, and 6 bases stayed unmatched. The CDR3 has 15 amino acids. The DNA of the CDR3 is TGTGCCAGCAGTCGGGAGGGGGGACGCACCGGGGAGCTGTTTTTT. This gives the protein CASSREGGRTGELFF.

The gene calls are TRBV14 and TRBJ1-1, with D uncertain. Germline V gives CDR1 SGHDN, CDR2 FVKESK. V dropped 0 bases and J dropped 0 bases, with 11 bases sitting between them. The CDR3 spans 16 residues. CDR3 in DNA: TGTGCCAGCAGCCAAGAACATGGGAGGGTGAACACTGAAGCTTTCTTT. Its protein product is CASSQEHGRVNTEAFF.

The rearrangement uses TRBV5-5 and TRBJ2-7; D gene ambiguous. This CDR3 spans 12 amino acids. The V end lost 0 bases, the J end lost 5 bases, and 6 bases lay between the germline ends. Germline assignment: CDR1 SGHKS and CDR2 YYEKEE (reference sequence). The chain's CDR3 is CASSLAVHEQYF. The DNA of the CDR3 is TGTGCCAGCAGCTTGGCAGTCCACGAGCAGTACTTC.

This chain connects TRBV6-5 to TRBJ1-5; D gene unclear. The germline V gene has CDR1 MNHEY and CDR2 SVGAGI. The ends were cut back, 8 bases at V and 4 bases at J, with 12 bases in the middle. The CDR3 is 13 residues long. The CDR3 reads CASASTVNQPQHF. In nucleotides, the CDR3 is TGTGCCAGCGCCTCAACGGTGAATCAGCCCCAGCATTTT.